These 18 T cell receptor beta chains came from one sample sequenced in a study of blood T cells in healthy people across ages. With a J-beta primer mix and a sample-barcoded 5' primer, a second PCR ran about 6 to 11 cycles. TCRdb called the 5' RACE reads again in MiXCR, with one record for every CDR3 protein. The sample lists 780,000 or so distinct CDR3 sequences; 56% were seen once. Sequenced: blood. The receptors shown here come from a man aged 35 to 55 in good health.

The sample holds many counts of this clonotype. The chain is built from TRBV3-1 and TRBJ1-2, with D perhaps matching TRBD1 (5 bases). Germline CDR1 and CDR2: LGHDT and YNNKEL (reference sequence). Trimming removed 1 base at V and 4 bases at J, with 13 bases between. The CDR3 contains 15 residues. The CDR3 sequence: CASSQGLGRGYGYTF. CDR3 in DNA: TGTGCCAGCAGCCAAGGGCTCGGAAGGGGCTATGGCTACACCTTC.

The sample holds a few counts of this clonotype. J is TRBJ2-7 and V is TRBV29-1, with TRBD2 identical over 7 bases. Trimming took 3 bases from V and 5 from J; bases not matched to a gene: 7. Per germline, CDR1 SQVTM and CDR2 ANQGSEA. This CDR3 region has 13 residues. CDR3 region: CSVDRGSGNEQYF. The CDR3 DNA is TGCAGCGTTGATCGCGGGAGCGGCAACGAGCAGTACTTC.

This clonotype was counted a few times. The chain joins TRBV7-3 to TRBJ1-1, with no clear D. The CDR3 extends over 13 amino acids. The germline V gene encodes CDR1 SGHTA and CDR2 FQGTGA. The V gene lost 2 bases and the J gene lost 3 bases, with 7 bases spanning the gap. The DNA of the CDR3 is TGTGCCAGCAGCTTATGGTGGGACACTGAAGCTTTCTTT. It yields the protein CASSLWWDTEAFF.

This clonotype was seen a few times. The chain carries TRBV7-2 and TRBJ2-1; D not certain. Germline V gene sequence: CDR1 SGHTA, CDR2 FQGNSA. V dropped 4 bases and J dropped 7 bases, with 17 bases sitting between them. The CDR3 loop spans 15 amino acids. The CDR3: CASSYVSGLMNEQFF. CDR3 bases: TGTGCCAGCAGCTACGTGTCGGGCTTAATGAATGAGCAGTTCTTC.

The chain links TRBV6-5 to TRBJ2-3, with D tentatively TRBD1 (6 bases). The V end was cut by 0 bases, the J end by 1 base, with 14 bases between. The CDR3 runs 17 residues. CDR1 and CDR2 from the germline V gene are MNHEY and SVGAGI. CDR3 amino acids: CASSYSGQPYGTDTQYF. CDR3 DNA: TGTGCCAGCAGTTACTCCGGACAGCCCTACGGCACAGATACGCAGTATTTT.

The genes are TRBV10-3 and TRBJ2-3, with 9 bases identical to TRBD1. The CDR3 sequence is 15 residues long. The ends lost 3 bases at V and 2 bases at J; junction bases unmatched: 3. CDR1 is ENHRY and CDR2 is SYGVKD in the germline V gene. The CDR3 reads CAISDRTGDTDTQYF. The CDR3 coding sequence is TGTGCCATCAGTGATCGGACAGGGGACACAGATACGCAGTATTTT.

For the CDR3, the DNA is TGTGCCAGCAGCCTATACGTTCTAGGGGGGGGCAGAAACTATGGCTACACCTTC. It codes for CASSLYVLGGGRNYGYTF. This chain joins TRBV3-1 and TRBJ1-2; the D gene is possibly TRBD1 (6 bases). Trimming shortened V by 4 bases and J by 2 bases, and 23 bases separated the two germline ends. The CDR3 sequence is 18 residues long. Germline CDR1 reads LGHDT; CDR2 reads YNNKEL (reference sequence).

The chain employs TRBV25-1 and TRBJ2-1; TRBD1 agrees at 8 bases. The CDR3 has 13 amino acids. With V trimmed by 7 bases and J by 12 bases, 11 bases remained unmatched. Per the germline V gene, CDR1 is MGHDK and CDR2 is SYGVNS. CDR3 bases: TGTGCCAGCACTCGACCGGGAACAGGGGGGCAGTTCTTC. This codes for CASTRPGTGGQFF.

There are a few counts of this clonotype. The rearrangement links TRBV4-2 to TRBJ2-1, with D tentatively TRBD2 (7 bases). The CDR3 contains 15 residues. V lost 1 base and J 10 bases, leaving 17 bases between the germline ends. Germline lookup yields CDR1 LGHNA and CDR2 YNFKEQ. The CDR3 sequence is CASSQGGGAGWEQFF. Here the CDR3 DNA reads TGTGCCAGCAGCCAAGGAGGGGGGGCCGGTTGGGAGCAGTTCTTC.

V and J are TRBV5-4 and TRBJ2-7; 8 bases match TRBD2. The V segment lost 2 bases and the J segment 6 bases; nucleotides outside the gene matches: 7. Germline V gene sequence: CDR1 SGHNT, CDR2 YYREEE (reference sequence). The CDR3 length is 14 residues. The CDR3 loop reads CASSFKRGPGEQYF. CDR3 sequence (DNA): TGTGCCAGCAGCTTCAAGCGGGGGCCTGGCGAGCAGTACTTC.

The rearrangement joins TRBV28 to TRBJ2-4, with a weak D call TRBD1 (6 bases). The J call could be wrong; TRBJ2-7 is a better fit for the DNA end. The germline gives CDR1 MDHEN, CDR2 SYDVKM. The CDR3 length is 11 residues. The CDR3 reads CAIQGYYEQYF. DNA for the CDR3: TGTGCAATACAGGGATACTACGAGCAGTACTTC.

This chain uses TRBV29-1 with TRBJ2-3; 7 nucleotides line up with TRBD2. The germline V gene encodes CDR1 SQVTM and CDR2 ANQGSEA. V lost 4 bases to trimming and J lost 2 bases; unmatched junction nucleotides: 12. This CDR3 region has 16 residues. In nucleotides, the CDR3 is TGCAGCGTTGCAAGTCTGCTAGCGGCTAACACAGATACGCAGTATTTT. Translating it yields CSVASLLAANTDTQYF.

The chain combines TRBV7-2 with TRBJ2-1; 15 bases are a match to TRBD2. In germline, CDR1 is SGHTA, CDR2 FQGNSA. The J segment lost 8 bases and the V segment lost 1 base, leaving 6 bases of the junction unmatched. The CDR3 loop spans 17 amino acids. CDR3 bases: TGTGCCAGCAGCTTAGATGGGACTAGCGGGGGGTTAGATGAGCAGTTCTTC. It translates to CASSLDGTSGGLDEQFF.

This clonotype was observed a handful of times. The V gene is TRBV11-3, the J gene TRBJ2-7; 8 positions match TRBD1. In germline, CDR1 is SGHNT, CDR2 YENEEA. V lost 1 base to trimming and J lost 2 bases; unmatched junction nucleotides: 10. The CDR3 runs 17 residues. CDR3 residues: CASSLGFGTGPTYEQYF. The CDR3 bases are TGTGCCAGCAGCTTAGGGTTCGGGACAGGACCGACCTACGAGCAGTACTTC.

The genes are TRBV6-2 or TRBV6-3 and TRBJ1-5; D unclear. V lost 6 bases and J 0 bases, leaving 12 bases between the germline ends. This CDR3 is built from 15 residues. The germline V gene has CDR1 MNHEY and CDR2 SVGEGT. The CDR3 coding sequence is TGTGCCAGCAGCTCCGGGTTCAATAGCAATCAGCCCCAGCATTTT. Translated, it gives CASSSGFNSNQPQHF.

V is TRBV4-3 and J is TRBJ2-1; D is undetermined. The germline V gene has CDR1 LGHNA and CDR2 YSLEER. This CDR3 has 14 amino acids. The V end lost 0 bases, the J end lost 7 bases, and 10 bases lay between the germline ends. CDR3 nucleotides: TGCGCCAGCAGCCAAGAAGGAAGTCGGAATGAGCAGTTCTTC. This gives the protein CASSQEGSRNEQFF.

This clonotype was observed once. V gene TRBV12-3 or TRBV12-4 combines with J gene TRBJ2-1, with D uncertain. V dropped 7 bases and J dropped 1 base, with 11 bases sitting between them. This CDR3 has 14 amino acids. In DNA, the CDR3 is TGTGCCAGCACCGAAGCTGGGTCCTACAATGAGCAGTTCTTC. Residues: CASTEAGSYNEQFF.

The chain employs TRBV7-8 and TRBJ2-5; TRBD2 agrees at 10 bases. The germline gives CDR1 SGHVS, CDR2 FQNEAQ. V trimming: 6 bases; J trimming: 2 bases; junction bases outside the gene matches: 9. The CDR3 sequence is 16 residues long. The CDR3 sequence is CASRPIRTSGQETQYF. CDR3 DNA: TGTGCCAGCAGACCCATTCGGACTAGCGGACAAGAGACCCAGTACTTC. The variable domain in full, completed from reference TRBV7-8 and TRBJ2-5, reads GAGVSQSPRYKVAKRGQDVALRCDPISGHVSLFWYQQALGQGPEFLTYFQNEAQLDKSGLPSDRFFAERPEGSVSTLKIQRTQQEDSAVYLCASRPIRTSGQETQYFGPGTRLLVL.